The 28 T cell receptor beta chains listed next were all sequenced from one sample in a study of OX40 agonist ivuxolimab in advanced cancers. Clones were read by immunoSEQ multiplex PCR, and TCRdb kept only the in-frame ones, dropping some. The sample lists around 63,000 clones, about 90% occurring once. Sample: CD4+ or CD8+ T cells sorted from blood, taken in a trial of the OX40 agonist ivuxolimab. The source is an adult with an advanced solid tumor such as melanoma, head and neck, liver or kidney cancer.

The chain uses TRBV4-1 and TRBJ2-5; no reliable D call. The V and J ends lost 2 bases and 3 bases respectively, with 22 bases between them. The CDR3 extends over 18 amino acids. Germline V gives CDR1 MGHRA, CDR2 YSYEKL. The CDR3 DNA is TGCGCCAGCAGCCAAAGACCCCCGCCCGGCGCTGAGGAAGAGACCCAGTACTTC. Its protein is CASSQRPPPGAEEETQYF.

This chain links TRBV7-8 with TRBJ2-7, with D possibly being TRBD2 (6 bases). Germline CDR1 and CDR2: SGHVS and FQNEAQ. V lost 3 bases and J lost 2, with 8 bases in between. The CDR3 extends over 13 amino acids. CDR3 sequence (DNA): TGTGCCAGCAGCTTGGCGGGAACCTACGAGCAGTACTTC. Amino acid sequence: CASSLAGTYEQYF.

This sequence joins TRBV4-1 and TRBJ2-7, with D uncertain. V shed 1 base and J shed 2 bases, with 0 bases lying between them. The CDR3 extends over 11 amino acids. Germline V gene data show CDR1 as MGHRA and CDR2 as YSYEKL. The chain's CDR3 is CASSQAYEQYF. Written as DNA, the CDR3 is TGCGCCAGCAGCCAAGCCTACGAGCAGTACTTC.

This clone was seen once. The chain is built from TRBV14 and TRBJ2-7; no definite D call. Per germline, CDR1 SGHDN and CDR2 FVKESK. The CDR3 has 11 residues. V was clipped by 1 base and J by 7 bases, with 5 bases between them. The chain's CDR3 is CASSQGREQYF. The CDR3 DNA sequence: TGTGCCAGCAGCCAAGGGCGAGAGCAGTACTTC.

This sequence joins TRBV11-1 and TRBJ2-7; D may correspond to TRBD1 or TRBD2 (5 bases each). The V gene lost 0 bases and the J gene lost 1 base, with 10 bases spanning the gap. Germline V gene lookup returns CDR1 SGHAT and CDR2 FQDESV (reference sequence). The CDR3 totals 15 residues. DNA for the CDR3: TGTGCCAGCAGCTTAGCCGGGACGGCTTCCTACGAGCAGTACTTC. Protein sequence: CASSLAGTASYEQYF.

The CDR3 here is CASSKRPSTGSDGKNIQYF. The CDR3 bases are TGTGCCAGCAGCAAAAGACCCTCGACAGGGTCAGACGGCAAAAACATTCAGTACTTC. The chain recombines TRBV21-1 with TRBJ2-4; the D segment call TRBD1 is taken from the table without a DNA check. TRBV21-1 is a known pseudogene. This CDR3 spans 19 amino acids.

The chain uses TRBV19 and TRBJ1-5; D unclear. Trimming stripped 8 bases from V and 2 bases from J, with 16 bases between. Germline V gene data show CDR1 as LNHDA and CDR2 as SQIVND (reference sequence). The length of the CDR3 is 15 residues. The DNA for the CDR3 is TGTGCCAGTTCGACTGGGGTATACGGCAATCAGCCCCAGCATTTT. As protein: CASSTGVYGNQPQHF.

This chain connects TRBV27 to TRBJ2-1, with 12 bases matching TRBD2. CDR3 length: 15 amino acids. CDR1 MNHEY and CDR2 SMNVEV come from the germline V gene (reference sequence). Trimming cost V 5 bases and J 4 bases; bases outside gene matches: 3. CDR3 DNA: TGTGCCAGCAGTGACGGGACTAGCGGGTACAATGAGCAGTTCTTC. Translating gives CASSDGTSGYNEQFF.

The chain couples TRBV19 to TRBJ1-4; TRBD1 is a possible D gene (6 bases). V lost 0 bases, J lost 4 bases, and 12 bases lay in between. The germline gives CDR1 LNHDA, CDR2 SQIVND (reference sequence). CDR3 length: 16 residues. CDR3 DNA: TGTGCCAGTAGTATAGAGTCTGGAGGGGGTAATGAAAAACTGTTTTTT. This translates into CASSIESGGGNEKLFF. Combining the CDR3 with reference TRBV19 and TRBJ1-4 gives the whole variable domain DGGITQSPKYLFRKEGQNVTLSCEQNLNHDAMYWYRQDPGQGLRLIYYSQIVNDFQKGDIAEGYSVSREKKESFPLTVTSAQKNPTAFYLCASSIESGGGNEKLFFGSGTQLSVL.

The chain is built from TRBV5-4 and TRBJ2-2; D unclear. Germline V CDR1 and CDR2: SGHNT, YYREEE (reference sequence). This CDR3 region has 13 residues. Trimming left V 0 bases short and J 6 bases short, with 6 bases between. Here the CDR3 reads CASSLEGPGELFF. CDR3 DNA sequence: TGTGCCAGCAGCTTGGAGGGTCCCGGGGAGCTGTTTTTT.

The V call is TRBV28, the J call TRBJ2-7; the D call may be TRBD1 or TRBD2 (5 bases each). The CDR3 sequence is 12 residues long. CDR1 and CDR2 (germline): MDHEN, SYDVKM. V lost 6 bases, J lost 3 bases, and 9 bases lay in between. The CDR3 DNA reads TGTGCCAGCAGGGGACGGAACTACGAGCAGTACTTC. This translates into CASRGRNYEQYF.

The V call is TRBV30, the J call TRBJ2-7; 9 bases fit TRBD1. Germline V CDR1 and CDR2: GTSNPN, SVGIG (reference sequence). The V segment lost 4 bases and the J segment 4 bases; nucleotides outside the gene matches: 11. CDR3 length equals 15 residues. This CDR3 is CAWTPPGQGVYEQYF. In DNA, the CDR3 is TGTGCCTGGACCCCACCGGGACAGGGCGTGTACGAGCAGTACTTC.

The chain employs TRBV25-1 and TRBJ2-6; D call uncertain. Trimming left V 3 bases short and J 0 bases short, with 9 bases between. Germline V lookup: CDR1 MGHDK, CDR2 SYGVNS. The CDR3 has 16 residues. This chain's CDR3 is CASSEGTDSGANVLTF. In DNA form, the CDR3 reads TGTGCCAGCAGTGAGGGAACAGACTCTGGGGCCAACGTCCTGACTTTC.

The J gene is TRBJ2-1, the V gene TRBV7-9; D may be TRBD2 (5 bases). Germline CDR1 and CDR2: SEHNR and FQNEAQ (reference sequence). The CDR3 contains 13 residues. Trimming removed 2 bases at V and 6 bases at J, with 8 bases between. CDR3 DNA: TGTGCCAGCAGCTTACCAGCGGCCAATGAGCAGTTCTTC. It codes for CASSLPAANEQFF.

The rearrangement uses TRBV11-2 and TRBJ2-7; TRBD2 aligns across 11 bases. Germline CDR1 is SGHAT and CDR2 is FQNNGV. V trimming: 6 bases; J trimming: 0 bases; junction bases outside the gene matches: 4. CDR3 length equals 15 residues. The CDR3 coding sequence is TGTGCCAGCAGGATAACTAGCGGGAGCTCCTACGAGCAGTACTTC. Protein product: CASRITSGSSYEQYF.

The genes are TRBV27 and TRBJ2-5; maybe TRBD2 (5 bases). Germline V lookup: CDR1 MNHEY, CDR2 SMNVEV (reference sequence). The CDR3 runs to 12 residues. V lost 4 bases to trimming and J lost 5 bases, with 8 bases between them. Here the CDR3 reads CASSSPGETQYF. The CDR3 DNA sequence: TGTGCCAGCAGTTCACCGGGGGAGACCCAGTACTTC.

The rearrangement links TRBV19 to TRBJ2-6; TRBD1 is a possible D gene (6 bases). The germline V gene has CDR1 LNHDA and CDR2 SQIVND (reference sequence). There are 15 residues in the CDR3. Deletions cut 3 bases from V and 4 bases from J, with 10 bases between. CDR3 bases: TGTGCCAGTAGTATTACAGGGTTCGGGGCCAACGTCCTGACTTTC. Its protein product is CASSITGFGANVLTF. Looking up the rest from reference TRBV19 and TRBJ2-6 gives the full variable domain: DGGITQSPKYLFRKEGQNVTLSCEQNLNHDAMYWYRQDPGQGLRLIYYSQIVNDFQKGDIAEGYSVSREKKESFPLTVTSAQKNPTAFYLCASSITGFGANVLTFGAGSRLTVL.

The CDR3 bases are TGCGCCAGCACCGAGGACAGTGCACTTTCCTACGAGCAGTACTTC. Translating gives CASTEDSALSYEQYF. The gene calls are TRBV10-2 and TRBJ2-7; a possible D gene is TRBD1 (6 bases). V shed 7 bases and J shed 1 base, with 17 bases lying between them. CDR1 is WSHSY, CDR2 SAAADI, per germline. The CDR3 contains 15 residues.

The V and J genes are TRBV28 and TRBJ2-3, with D unresolved. CDR1 and CDR2 (germline): MDHEN, SYDVKM. V lost 1 base, J lost 6 bases, and 14 bases lay in between. This CDR3 spans 15 amino acids. The CDR3 sequence: CASSLSPTLGDTQYF. The CDR3 DNA is TGTGCCAGCAGTTTATCCCCTACACTCGGGGATACGCAGTATTTT. The whole variable domain, remainder taken from reference TRBV28 and TRBJ2-3, is DVKVTQSSRYLVKRTGEKVFLECVQDMDHENMFWYRQDPGLGLRLIYFSYDVKMKEKGDIPEGYSVSREKKERFSLILESASTNQTSMYLCASSLSPTLGDTQYFGPGTRLTVL.

The table lists this clone with a count of one. This chain uses TRBV6-1 with TRBJ2-1; the D is unclear. V was cut by 1 base and J by 2 bases, with 9 bases left in between. The V gene's germline CDR1 is MNHNS and CDR2 SASEGT. The length of the CDR3 is 15 residues. The CDR3 region has the DNA TGTGCCAGCAGTGAAGAGGCAGAAGCCTACAATGAGCAGTTCTTC. Translation: CASSEEAEAYNEQFF.

The rearrangement joins TRBV11-2 to TRBJ2-5; 8 bases map to TRBD2. The CDR3 has 16 residues. Germline trimming cut 2 bases from V and 4 bases from J; bases unmatched to any gene: 9. Germline V gene data show CDR1 as SGHAT and CDR2 as FQNNGV. CDR3 region: CASSLHLRAGVETQYF. The DNA of the CDR3 is TGTGCCAGCAGCTTACACCTCCGAGCGGGAGTAGAGACCCAGTACTTC.

The rearrangement uses TRBV18 and TRBJ2-3; 7 positions match TRBD2. The trim removed 4 bases at V and 3 bases at J, leaving 10 bases unmatched. The CDR3 has 16 amino acids. In germline, CDR1 is KGHSH, CDR2 LQKENI. CDR3 residues: CASSQETAGWTDTQYF. The DNA of the CDR3 is TGTGCCAGCTCACAAGAGACAGCGGGGTGGACAGATACGCAGTATTTT.

This chain links TRBV9 with TRBJ1-2, with 9 bases identical to TRBD1. CDR3 length equals 16 residues. With 3 bases clipped from V and 4 bases from J, the junction kept 10 bases outside the gene matches. Germline V CDR1 and CDR2: SGDLS, YYNGEE. CDR3 protein: CASSGSGTGNLYGYTF. The CDR3 DNA reads TGTGCCAGCAGCGGCTCCGGGACAGGGAATCTCTATGGCTACACCTTC.

The chain employs TRBV7-9 and TRBJ2-3, with D tentatively TRBD2 (5 bases). Germline assignment: CDR1 SEHNR and CDR2 FQNEAQ (reference sequence). The CDR3 loop spans 18 amino acids. The V end was cut by 4 bases, the J end by 0 bases, with 20 bases between. CDR3 amino acids: CASSSSLDSSSSTDTQYF. As DNA, the CDR3 is TGTGCCAGCAGCTCTAGCTTAGACTCGTCTTCTAGCACAGATACGCAGTATTTT.

The J gene is TRBJ1-1, the V gene TRBV25-1, with D possibly matching TRBD1 (6 bases). The germline gives CDR1 MGHDK, CDR2 SYGVNS. V shed 5 bases and J shed 4 bases, with 14 bases lying between them. The CDR3 covers 14 residues. The CDR3 protein is CASSLGARGTEAFF. The CDR3 DNA sequence: TGTGCCAGCAGTTTGGGGGCTCGCGGCACTGAAGCTTTCTTT.

V is TRBV9 and J is TRBJ2-5; a weak D match, TRBD1 (6 bases). This CDR3 has 12 amino acids. V was trimmed by 7 bases and J by 1 base, leaving 8 bases between them. Germline values: CDR1 SGDLS, CDR2 YYNGEE. This CDR3 is CASAGAQETQYF. The CDR3 nucleotides are TGTGCCAGCGCAGGGGCCCAAGAGACCCAGTACTTC.

This clone was seen only once. The chain carries TRBV28 and TRBJ2-3; 8 bases map to TRBD2. J gave up 2 bases and V 1 base, and 8 bases lay outside the gene matches. The CDR3 is made up of 17 amino acids. From germline, CDR1 is MDHEN and CDR2 SYDVKM. CDR3 coding DNA: TGTGCCAGCAGTTTATCATTGGCGGGAGGCCCCACAGATACGCAGTATTTT. It specifies CASSLSLAGGPTDTQYF. Full variable domain (outside the CDR3, taken from reference TRBV28 and TRBJ2-3): DVKVTQSSRYLVKRTGEKVFLECVQDMDHENMFWYRQDPGLGLRLIYFSYDVKMKEKGDIPEGYSVSREKKERFSLILESASTNQTSMYLCASSLSLAGGPTDTQYFGPGTRLTVL.

V usage is TRBV29-1 and J usage is TRBJ2-1, with D uncertain. Trimming left V 3 bases short and J 3 bases short, with 9 bases between. Germline V gene lookup returns CDR1 SQVTM and CDR2 ANQGSEA. There are 13 residues in the CDR3. This chain's CDR3 is CSVDKANYNEQFF. As DNA, the CDR3 is TGCAGCGTTGATAAAGCAAACTACAATGAGCAGTTCTTC.